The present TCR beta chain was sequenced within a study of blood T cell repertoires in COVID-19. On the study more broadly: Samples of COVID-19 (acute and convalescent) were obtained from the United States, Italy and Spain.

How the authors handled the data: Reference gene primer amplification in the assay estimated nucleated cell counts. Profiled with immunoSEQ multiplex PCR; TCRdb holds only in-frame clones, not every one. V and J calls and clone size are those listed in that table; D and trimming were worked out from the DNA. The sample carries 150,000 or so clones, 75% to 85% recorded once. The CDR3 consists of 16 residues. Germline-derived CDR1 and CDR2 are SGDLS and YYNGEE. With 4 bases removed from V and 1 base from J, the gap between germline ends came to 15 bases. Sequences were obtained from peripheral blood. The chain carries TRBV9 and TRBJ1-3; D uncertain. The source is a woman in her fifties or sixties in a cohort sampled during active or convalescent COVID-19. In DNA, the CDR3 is TGTGCCAGCAGCTCCCATCTCCAGCGATCTGGAAACACCATATATTTT. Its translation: CASSSHLQRSGNTIYF.